What follows are 19 T cell receptor beta chains derived from one specimen sequenced in a study of blood T cell repertoires in COVID-19. The data were produced by immunoSEQ multiplex PCR, yet TCRdb's version contains in-frame clones alone and is incomplete. The sample shows tens of thousands of clones, 84% of them seen only once. The sequenced sample consisted of peripheral blood. The receptors come from a man aged 55 to 70 with acute or convalescent COVID-19.

The chain links TRBV2 to TRBJ1-6; 7 nucleotides line up with TRBD1. In germline, CDR1 is SNHLY, CDR2 FYNNEI. Trimming cost V 5 bases and J 3 bases; bases outside gene matches: 4. This CDR3 contains 15 residues. CDR3 sequence (DNA): TGTGCCAGCAGTACTAGACAGGGCTATAATTCACCCCTCCACTTT. This sequence encodes CASSTRQGYNSPLHF.

The CDR3 region is CASSLRVVVAGAGGETQYF. For the CDR3, the DNA is TGTGCCAGCAGCTTAAGGGTGGTGGTAGCGGGGGCCGGGGGAGAGACCCAGTACTTC. V gene TRBV7-2 combines with J gene TRBJ2-5; 9 bases map to TRBD2. V was pared by 2 bases and J by 4 bases, with 17 bases of the junction left unmatched. The CDR3 runs 19 residues. Germline assignment: CDR1 SGHTA and CDR2 FQGNSA.

CDR3 sequence (DNA): TGTGCCAGCACACAGCTTAATCAGCCCCAGCATTTT. It codes for CASTQLNQPQHF. The chain combines TRBV2 with TRBJ1-5; D ambiguous. The CDR3 runs to 12 residues. The V end lost 7 bases, the J end lost 4 bases, and 8 bases lay between the germline ends. Germline CDR1 is SNHLY and CDR2 is FYNNEI.

The rearrangement links TRBV27 to TRBJ2-1; 8 bases are shared with TRBD2. V dropped 1 base and J dropped 3; count of bases not matched to a gene: 5. The CDR3 consists of 16 residues. The germline V gene has CDR1 MNHEY and CDR2 SMNVEV (reference sequence). In DNA form, the CDR3 reads TGTGCCAGCAGTTTATTGCGGGGGGACCGCTACAATGAGCAGTTCTTC. Protein product: CASSLLRGDRYNEQFF.

The V gene is TRBV7-9, the J gene TRBJ1-1, with 8 bases fitting TRBD1. Germline V lookup: CDR1 SEHNR, CDR2 FQNEAQ (reference sequence). V lost 4 bases and J lost 1; bases outside the gene matches: 8. The CDR3 is made up of 16 amino acids. CDR3: CASSYPTGGGNTEAFF. DNA of the CDR3: TGTGCCAGCAGCTATCCTACAGGGGGAGGGAACACTGAAGCTTTCTTT.

The chain is built from TRBV5-8 and TRBJ2-5; 11 bases align to TRBD2. This CDR3 is built from 15 residues. V shed 2 bases, J shed 5 bases, and the junction held 5 bases outside the gene matches. The V gene's germline CDR1 is SGHTS and CDR2 YDEGEE. The CDR3 DNA reads TGTGCCAGCAGCTTAGTACTAGCGGGGGTTGAGACCCAGTACTTC. It encodes CASSLVLAGVETQYF.

The chain is built from TRBV5-1 and TRBJ1-1; D is ambiguous. V gave up 0 bases and J gave up 4 bases, with 13 bases separating them. The CDR3 has 15 residues. Per the germline V gene, CDR1 is SGHRS and CDR2 is YFSETQ. CDR3 in amino acids: CASSLVSAVGTEAFF. The CDR3 DNA reads as TGCGCCAGCAGCTTGGTGTCCGCAGTTGGCACTGAAGCTTTCTTT.

The chain employs TRBV18 and TRBJ2-7, with a weak D call TRBD2 (5 bases). Germline V gene data show CDR1 as KGHSH and CDR2 as LQKENI. The CDR3 covers 13 residues. Trimming cost V 2 bases and J 2 bases, with 7 bases left between them. The CDR3 region is CASSPGSAYEQYV. The CDR3, as DNA: TGTGCCAGCTCACCAGGGAGCGCCTACGAGCAGTACGTC.

This chain uses TRBV9 with TRBJ2-2; the D is unclear. Trimming left V 3 bases short and J 1 base short, with 4 bases between. In germline, CDR1 is SGDLS, CDR2 YYNGEE. The CDR3 runs to 13 residues. The DNA of the CDR3 is TGTGCCAGCAGCGCCAGGAACACCGGGGAGCTGTTTTTT. Translation gives CASSARNTGELFF.

The chain joins TRBV20-1 to TRBJ2-3; the D is unclear. The V gene lost 3 bases and the J gene lost 6 bases, with 7 bases spanning the gap. This CDR3 comprises 11 residues. The germline V gene encodes CDR1 DFQATT and CDR2 SNEGSKA (reference sequence). CDR3 loop: CSARRGDTQYF. CDR3 in DNA: TGCAGTGCTAGGAGAGGCGATACGCAGTATTTT.

In its sample, this clone was seen once. This chain connects TRBV2 to TRBJ1-1; 9 positions match TRBD1. The J segment lost 4 bases and the V segment lost 7 bases, leaving 13 bases of the junction unmatched. This CDR3 is built from 16 residues. CDR1 and CDR2 from the germline V gene are SNHLY and FYNNEI. The CDR3 nucleotides read TGTGCCAGCAAAAATACCGACAGGGGGGAAGTCACTGAAGCTTTCTTT. Encoded protein: CASKNTDRGEVTEAFF. Drawing the rest from reference TRBV2 and TRBJ1-1, the complete variable domain is EPEVTQTPSHQVTQMGQEVILRCVPISNHLYFYWYRQILGQKVEFLVSFYNNEISEKSEIFDDQFSVERPDGSNFTLKIRSTKLEDSAMYFCASKNTDRGEVTEAFFGQGTRLTVV.

J is TRBJ2-1 and V is TRBV4-3; TRBD2 aligns across 11 bases. V trimming: 0 bases; J trimming: 2 bases; junction bases outside the gene matches: 12. This CDR3 has 20 residues. CDR1 and CDR2 (germline): LGHNA, YSLEER. For the CDR3, the DNA is TGCGCCAGCAGCCAAGATCTAGCGGGGGGCCTATCCGAACCCTACAATGAGCAGTTCTTC. Protein product: CASSQDLAGGLSEPYNEQFF.

The chain is built from TRBV18 and TRBJ1-2; the match to TRBD1 covers 9 bases. This CDR3 is built from 16 residues. Looked up from germline, CDR1 is KGHSH and CDR2 is LQKENI. The trim removed 1 base at V and 2 bases at J, leaving 5 bases unmatched. DNA for the CDR3: TGTGCCAGCTCACCACGGGGGGGACAGGGCAACTATGGCTACACCTTC. It yields the protein CASSPRGGQGNYGYTF.

This sequence joins TRBV3-1 (or the pseudogene TRBV3-2) and TRBJ2-2; 7 nucleotides agree with TRBD1. This CDR3 comprises 16 residues. J lost 5 bases, V lost 1 base, and 7 bases had no gene match. CDR1 LGHDT and CDR2 YNNKEL come from the germline V gene (reference sequence). CDR3 protein: CASSQVGQLFTGELFF. CDR3 DNA: TGTGCCAGCAGCCAAGTGGGACAGCTCTTTACCGGGGAGCTGTTTTTT.

The CDR3 region is CASSPQGGVNYGYTF. The CDR3 DNA reads TGTGCCAGCAGCCCGCAGGGGGGAGTTAACTATGGCTACACCTTC. The genes are TRBV4-2 and TRBJ1-2, with 7 bases lining up with TRBD1. J lost 1 base, V lost 4 bases, and 6 bases had no gene match. This CDR3 contains 15 residues. Germline assignment: CDR1 LGHNA and CDR2 YNFKEQ.

The chain links TRBV7-2 to TRBJ2-2; 10 nucleotides line up with TRBD2. V lost 1 base and J lost 0; bases outside the gene matches: 2. This CDR3 is 17 amino acids long. Germline V CDR1 and CDR2: SGHTA, FQGNSA. CDR3 coding DNA: TGTGCCAGCAGCTTAGTAGCGGGGGGTTCGAACACCGGGGAGCTGTTTTTT. It specifies CASSLVAGGSNTGELFF.

This chain uses TRBV24-1 with TRBJ1-1; D not certain. Trimming removed 0 bases from V and 4 bases from J, with 17 bases in between. This CDR3 contains 17 residues. CDR1 and CDR2 (germline): KGHDR, SFDVKD. CDR3 coding DNA: TGTGCCACCAGTGATTTGTTGGATGAGGTTTTGGGCACTGAAGCTTTCTTT. This sequence encodes CATSDLLDEVLGTEAFF.

J is TRBJ1-2 and V is TRBV4-2; D gene uncertain. V lost 0 bases, J lost 4 bases, and 9 bases lay in between. The CDR3 length is 14 residues. Germline CDR1 is LGHNA and CDR2 is YNFKEQ. Written as DNA, the CDR3 is TGTGCCAGCAGCCAAGATCTGGCAGTCTATGGCTACACCTTC. As protein: CASSQDLAVYGYTF.

This clone was counted between two and nine times. V is TRBV6-5 and J is TRBJ1-4; D not certain. Trimming stripped 6 bases from V and 4 bases from J, with 6 bases between. The CDR3 contains 12 residues. Germline V gene sequence: CDR1 MNHEY, CDR2 SVGAGI. The CDR3, as DNA: TGTGCCAGCAGGACGGGTAATGAAAAACTGTTTTTT. Encoded protein: CASRTGNEKLFF.